The source of this TCR beta chain is a study of shared T cell receptors in the human thymus. This table comes from immunoSEQ multiplex PCR, and its TCRdb copy is limited to in-frame clones, with some not included. The sample lists 550,000 to 800,000 clones, 75% to 90% occurring once. Another study also made use of these data, one on human thymus T cells. Per that paper: From resections taken during corrective heart surgery, the thymus tissue was obtained.

The specimen was thymocytes. The TCR comes from a girl less than two years old with a congenital heart defect.

The CDR3 loop is CASSLQGYGYTF. CDR3 sequence (DNA): TGTGCCAGCAGTCTACAGGGGTATGGCTACACCTTC. The V gene is TRBV28, the J gene TRBJ1-2, with TRBD1 matching 7 bases. Trimming at V came to 5 bases and at J to 5 bases, leaving 2 bases not matched to a gene. This CDR3 contains 12 residues. Germline V lookup: CDR1 MDHEN, CDR2 SYDVKM.